Below, 5 T cell receptor beta chains from the same sample are listed, as sequenced in a study of blood T cells in healthy people across ages. Alongside a J-beta primer mix, a sample-barcoded 5' primer served in a second PCR lasting about 6 to 12 cycles. In TCRdb, the 5' RACE reads were re-called with MiXCR into one record per CDR3 protein. The sample holds about a million distinct CDR3 sequences, 40% to 60% seen once. The sample taken for sequencing was blood. The receptors shown here come from a man younger than 45 in good health.

The chain has TRBV21-1 and TRBJ2-1. TRBV21-1 is tagged as a pseudogene. The CDR3 is 14 amino acids. The CDR3 sequence is CASSKALKGNEQFF. The CDR3 DNA reads as TGTGCCAGCAGCAAAGCGCTGAAAGGAAATGAGCAGTTCTTC.

This clonotype came up many times. The gene calls are TRBV7-2 and TRBJ2-7; 8 nucleotides agree with TRBD1. Per the germline V gene, CDR1 is SGHTA and CDR2 is FQGNSA. V lost 2 bases to trimming and J lost 4 bases; unmatched junction nucleotides: 4. The CDR3 covers 14 residues. CDR3 sequence (DNA): TGTGCCAGCAGCTTATCTCAGGGGGCTTACGAGCAGTACTTC. This codes for CASSLSQGAYEQYF.

This CDR3 is CAWSVTANTEAFF. The CDR3 DNA follows: TGTGCCTGGAGTGTAACGGCGAACACTGAAGCTTTCTTT. V is TRBV30 and J is TRBJ1-1; D remains ambiguous. Germline CDR1 GTSNPN, CDR2 SVGIG (reference sequence). The CDR3 has 13 amino acids. Trimming cost V 0 bases and J 1 base, with 6 bases left between them. The entire variable domain, with the rest obtained from reference TRBV30 and TRBJ1-1, is as follows: SQTIHQWPATLVQPVGSPLSLECTVEGTSNPNLYWYRQAAGRGLQLLFYSVGIGQISSEVPQNLSASRPQDRQFILSSKKLLLSDSGFYLCAWSVTANTEAFFGQGTRLTVV.

This clonotype was detected only a few times. The chain joins TRBV20-1 to TRBJ2-5; a weak D match, TRBD1 (5 bases). The CDR3 is 13 amino acids. The V end lost 2 bases, the J end lost 5 bases, and 12 bases lay between the germline ends. Germline CDR1 and CDR2: DFQATT and SNEGSKA (reference sequence). The CDR3 DNA reads TGCAGTGCTAGATTTTCAGGGCCGGAGACCCAGTACTTC. Residues: CSARFSGPETQYF.

With respect to this clonotype: One base away lies a much larger clone, so this may be a sequencing read error. This chain links TRBV27 with TRBJ2-3, with D uncertain. Germline V gene sequence: CDR1 MNHEY, CDR2 SMNVEV (reference sequence). V lost 5 bases to trimming and J lost 0 bases, with 9 bases between them. CDR3 size: 14 residues. The CDR3 DNA reads TGTGCCAGCAGTGACCAAACTAGCACAGATACGCAGTATTTT. Translating gives CASSDQTSTDTQYF.